This record looks at one T cell receptor beta chain sequence and its context. This table comes from immunoSEQ multiplex PCR, and its TCRdb copy is limited to in-frame clones, with some not included. The table includes 2,500,000 or so clones, 90% to 95% detected once. This sample was included in a study of shared clonotypes between healthy human individuals. J gave up 7 bases and V 4 bases, and 6 bases lay outside the gene matches. The CDR3 contains 13 residues. Germline assignment: CDR1 SGHRS and CDR2 YFSETQ. This sequence joins TRBV5-1 and TRBJ1-1; 8 bases map to TRBD1. Material for sequencing was naive CD4+ T cells sorted from blood. The subset: CD45RA+ positively selected. The sequence derives from a man aged 18 to 30 in good health. In DNA form, the CDR3 reads TGCGCCAGCAGCGGTCGGACAGGGTTTGAAGCTTTCTTT. It yields the protein CASSGRTGFEAFF.